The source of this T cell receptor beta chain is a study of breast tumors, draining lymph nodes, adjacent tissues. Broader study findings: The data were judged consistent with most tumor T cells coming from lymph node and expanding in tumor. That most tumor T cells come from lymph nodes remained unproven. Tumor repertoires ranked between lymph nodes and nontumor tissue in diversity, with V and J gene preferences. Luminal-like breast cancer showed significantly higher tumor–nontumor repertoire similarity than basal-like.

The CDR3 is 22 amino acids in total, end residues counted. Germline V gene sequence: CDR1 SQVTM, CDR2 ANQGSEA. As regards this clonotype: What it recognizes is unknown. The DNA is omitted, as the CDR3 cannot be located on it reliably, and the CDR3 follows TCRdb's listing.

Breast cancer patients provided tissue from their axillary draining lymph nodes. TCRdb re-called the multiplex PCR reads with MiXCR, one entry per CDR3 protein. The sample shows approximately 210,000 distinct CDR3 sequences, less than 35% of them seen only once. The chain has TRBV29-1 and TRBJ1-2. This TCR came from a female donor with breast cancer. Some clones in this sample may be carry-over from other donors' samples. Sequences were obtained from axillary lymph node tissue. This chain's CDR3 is CSAAPALYLCASSVGQNYGYTF.